This is a list of T cell receptor beta chains from one sample in a study of shared clonotypes between healthy human individuals. Method: immunoSEQ multiplex PCR; TCRdb's copy keeps in-frame clones and lacks some. This table holds roughly 1,500,000 clones, 98% to 99% found once. Source material: naive CD4+ T cells sorted from blood. These receptors were taken from a young man in good health. Each CDR3 is given with its conserved first and last residue. The D gene is left open where the match is weak. Part of the rows lack a size; the others show once, few, many or a class for expanded clones.

size,V,length,J,D,CDR3,DNA
NA,TRBV5-1,14,TRBJ2-7,TRBD2,CASSVTSGSYEQYF,TGCGCCAGCAGCGTGACTAGCGGGAGCTACGAGCAGTACTTC
NA,TRBV5-6,14,TRBJ2-7,TRBD1,CASLPQGRPYEQYF,TGTGCCAGCCTCCCACAGGGGCGCCCCTACGAGCAGTACTTC
NA,TRBV10-1,15,TRBJ2-3,TRBD2,CASSDPSGSTDTQYF,TGCGCCAGCAGTGACCCTAGCGGGAGCACAGATACGCAGTATTTT
NA,TRBV19,13,TRBJ1-1,TRBD1,CASSRDRVTEAFF,TGTGCCAGTAGTCGGGACAGGGTCACTGAAGCTTTCTTT
NA,TRBV7-6,12,TRBJ1-4,NA,CASSLEQGKLFF,TGTGCCAGCAGCTTAGAGCAGGGGAAACTGTTTTTT
NA,TRBV10-3,14,TRBJ2-3,NA,CAISEQVGTDTQYF,TGTGCCATCAGTGAGCAGGTCGGCACAGATACGCAGTATTTT
NA,TRBV7-2,14,TRBJ2-1,NA,CASSLGPGVDEQFF,TGTGCCAGCAGCTTAGGGCCGGGCGTAGATGAGCAGTTCTTC
once,TRBV5-1,17,TRBJ2-5,TRBD1,CASSLGPGTGDEETQYF,TGCGCCAGCAGCTTGGGCCCCGGGACAGGGGATGAAGAGACCCAGTACTTC
NA,TRBV5-4,15,TRBJ1-1,NA,CASSLDPALNTEAFF,TGTGCCAGCAGCTTGGATCCGGCACTGAACACTGAAGCTTTCTTT
NA,TRBV10-3,15,TRBJ2-1,TRBD2,CAISAVGGRYNEQFF,TGTGCCATCAGTGCCGTGGGCGGGAGGTACAATGAGCAGTTCTTC